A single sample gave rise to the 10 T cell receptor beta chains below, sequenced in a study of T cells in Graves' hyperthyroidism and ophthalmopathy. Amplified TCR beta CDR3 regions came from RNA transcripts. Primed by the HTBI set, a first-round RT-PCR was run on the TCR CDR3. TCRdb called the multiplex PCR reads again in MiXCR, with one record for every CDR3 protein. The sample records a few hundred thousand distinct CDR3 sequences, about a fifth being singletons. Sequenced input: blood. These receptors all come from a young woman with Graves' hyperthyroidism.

CDR3: CATNFGAGGSTEAFF. The DNA of the CDR3 is TGTGCCACCAACTTTGGGGCAGGGGGCTCCACTGAAGCTTTCTTT. The chain couples TRBV11-1 to TRBJ1-1, with 8 bases fitting TRBD1. The trim removed 10 bases at V and 4 bases at J, leaving 14 bases unmatched. In germline, CDR1 is SGHAT, CDR2 FQDESV (reference sequence). The CDR3 sequence is 15 residues long.

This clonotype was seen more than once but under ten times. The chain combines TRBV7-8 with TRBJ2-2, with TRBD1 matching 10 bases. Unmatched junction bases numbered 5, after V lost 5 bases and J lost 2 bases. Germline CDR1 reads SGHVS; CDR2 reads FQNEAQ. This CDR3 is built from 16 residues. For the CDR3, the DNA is TGTGCCAGCAGCCCGACAGGGGGCATCAACACCGGGGAGCTGTTTTTT. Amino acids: CASSPTGGINTGELFF.

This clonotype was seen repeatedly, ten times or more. For the CDR3, the DNA is TGTGCCAGCAGCTCTATCTACGAGCAGTACTTC. Its translation is CASSSIYEQYF. The chain combines TRBV13 with TRBJ2-7; D remains ambiguous. V gave up 4 bases and J gave up 3 bases, with 4 bases separating them. Germline CDR1 is PRHDT and CDR2 is FYEKMQ (reference sequence). There are 11 residues in the CDR3. Full variable domain (rest looked up from reference TRBV13 and TRBJ2-7): AAGVIQSPRHLIKEKRETATLKCYPIPRHDTVYWYQQGPGQDPQFLISFYEKMQSDKGSIPDRFSAQQFSDYHSELNMSSLELGDSALYFCASSSIYEQYFGPGTRLTVT.

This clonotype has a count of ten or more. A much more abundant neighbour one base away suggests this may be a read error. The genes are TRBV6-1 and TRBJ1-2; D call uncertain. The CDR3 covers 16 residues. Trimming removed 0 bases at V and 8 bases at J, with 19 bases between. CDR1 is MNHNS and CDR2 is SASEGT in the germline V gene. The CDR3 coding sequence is TGTGCCAGCAGTGAAGCAGGAAGCGCCTTGTTAAGAGGCTACACCTTC. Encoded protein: CASSEAGSALLRGYTF.

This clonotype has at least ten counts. The CDR3 loop reads CSAPTGQGWANQPQHF. CDR3 DNA: TGCAGTGCTCCTACCGGACAGGGATGGGCCAATCAGCCCCAGCATTTT. V gene TRBV20-1 combines with J gene TRBJ1-5; 8 nucleotides line up with TRBD1. CDR1 is DFQATT and CDR2 is SNEGSKA in the germline V gene (reference sequence). This CDR3 is built from 16 residues. Trimming at V came to 5 bases and at J to 3 bases, leaving 12 bases not matched to a gene.

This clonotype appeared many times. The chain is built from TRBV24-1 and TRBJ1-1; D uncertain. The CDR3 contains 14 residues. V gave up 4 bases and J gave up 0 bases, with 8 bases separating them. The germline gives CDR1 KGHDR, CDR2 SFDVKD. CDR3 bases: TGTGCCACCAGTGAGCGCGGGCTGAACACTGAAGCTTTCTTT. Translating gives CATSERGLNTEAFF.

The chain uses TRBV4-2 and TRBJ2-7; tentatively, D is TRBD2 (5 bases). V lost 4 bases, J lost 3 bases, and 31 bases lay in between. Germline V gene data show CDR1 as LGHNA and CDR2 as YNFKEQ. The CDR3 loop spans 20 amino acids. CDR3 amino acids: CASSPLRRVRDGKGLYEQYF. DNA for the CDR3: TGTGCCAGCAGCCCCCTCAGAAGGGTCCGGGATGGGAAAGGTCTCTACGAGCAGTACTTC.

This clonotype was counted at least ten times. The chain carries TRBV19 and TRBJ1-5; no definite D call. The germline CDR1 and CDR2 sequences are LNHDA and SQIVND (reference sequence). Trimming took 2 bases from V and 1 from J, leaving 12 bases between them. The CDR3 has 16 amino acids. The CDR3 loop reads CASSIPSGKSNQPQHF. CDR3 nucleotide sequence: TGTGCCAGTAGTATACCCTCCGGGAAGAGCAATCAGCCCCAGCATTTT. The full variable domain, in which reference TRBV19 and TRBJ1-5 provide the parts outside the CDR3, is DGGITQSPKYLFRKEGQNVTLSCEQNLNHDAMYWYRQDPGQGLRLIYYSQIVNDFQKGDIAEGYSVSREKKESFPLTVTSAQKNPTAFYLCASSIPSGKSNQPQHFGDGTRLSIL.

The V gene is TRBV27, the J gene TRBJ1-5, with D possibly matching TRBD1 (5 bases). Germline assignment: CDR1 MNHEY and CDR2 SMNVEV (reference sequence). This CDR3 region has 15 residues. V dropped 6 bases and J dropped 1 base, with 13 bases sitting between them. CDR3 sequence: CASRGKDRSNQPQHF. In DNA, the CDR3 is TGTGCCAGCAGGGGGAAAGACAGAAGCAATCAGCCCCAGCATTTT.

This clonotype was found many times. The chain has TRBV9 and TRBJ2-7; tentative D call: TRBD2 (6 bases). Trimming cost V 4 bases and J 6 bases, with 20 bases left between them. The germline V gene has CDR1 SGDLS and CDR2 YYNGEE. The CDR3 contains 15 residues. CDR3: CASSRGLAGKSEQYF. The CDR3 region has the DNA TGTGCCAGCAGCCGCGGACTGGCGGGGAAGTCCGAGCAGTACTTC.